This T cell receptor beta chain was observed in a study of T cell repertoires in cytomegalovirus infection. About the research overall: Recently identified HLA-C-restricted and well-studied HLA-B-restricted CMV epitopes were used.

TCRdb independently ran MiXCR on the reads; one entry per CDR3 protein. Of hundreds of thousands of distinct CDR3 sequences in the sample, approximately 42% were seen once. Overall study results and limits: Cumulative public TCR beta family frequency identified carriers of CMV plus the relevant HLA.

Germline loops: CDR1 SEHNR, CDR2 FQNEAQ (reference sequence). The CDR3 is 17 residues long. V lost 7 bases and J lost 1; bases outside the gene matches: 12. This clonotype was counted a few times. Its antigen is undetermined. V and J are TRBV7-9 and TRBJ1-1; 10 bases are shared with TRBD1. The origin of this receptor is a human donor in good health (CMV status not recorded). Some clones in this sample may be carry-over from other donors' samples. The material was cultured PBMCs, obtained from culture after CMV antigen stimulation. CDR3 sequence reads: CASIRGGTGAENTEAFF. DNA of the CDR3: TGTGCCAGCATCCGGGGGGGGACAGGGGCCGAGAACACTGAAGCTTTCTTT. Full variable domain (outside the CDR3, taken from reference TRBV7-9 and TRBJ1-1): DTGVSQNPRHKITKRGQNVTFRCDPISEHNRLYWYRQTLGQGPEFLTYFQNEAQLEKSRLLSDRFSAERPKGSFSTLEIQRTEQGDSAMYLCASIRGGTGAENTEAFFGQGTRLTVV.